This entry concerns a single T cell receptor (beta chain). This clonotype was counted many times. What this receptor recognizes is not known. The input lacks base qualities; no much larger clone sits a single base away. Hyperthyroidism patients were newly diagnosed, with disease duration under 2 months, and aged 18 to 65 years. The study excluded patients with uncontrolled infections, other autoimmune diseases, pregnancy or lactation. Diagnoses relied on clinical symptoms, serum thyroxine and TRAb, thyroid ultrasound and orbital computed tomography. Blood from progressor patients was drawn when they were first diagnosed with hyperthyroidism, before any ophthalmopathy symptoms appeared. PBMCs were separated from roughly 10 ml of fresh peripheral blood using Ficoll-Paque density gradient centrifugation. Progressor patients were defined as those initially diagnosed with Graves' hyperthyroidism in whom ophthalmopathy developed during follow-up. Total RNA was extracted with Trizol reagent, and quality was checked on an Agilent 2100 Bioanalyzer.

The CDR3 has 14 amino acids, counting the end cysteine and phenylalanine. Only the CDR3 DNA stays, 42 bases, in frame from base 1. CDR1 and CDR2 were assigned from the germline V gene as MDHEN and SYDVKM. The V end loses 1 base and the J end loses 7 bases, and a stretch of 11 bases separates them. The source of the sample is a study of T cells in Graves' hyperthyroidism and ophthalmopathy (dated by TCRdb to about 2019). Regarding the research as a whole: Peripheral blood samples were taken at the time of initial diagnosis, prior to any treatment. To identify distinguishing TCR V-J signatures, a discovery cohort of some 100 patients was used, comprising 43 with Graves' ophthalmopathy and around 57 with stable Graves' hyperthyroidism. An independent validation cohort of 18 to 20 hyperthyroidism patients and about 15 patients who later progressed to ophthalmopathy tested prospective prediction of ophthalmopathy. The 85 to 100 discovery patients were randomly split 7:3 into training and test sets. In six Graves' hyperthyroidism patients, the study also compared T-cell repertoires from thyroid tissue with T-cell repertoires from blood. Following sampling, methimazole starting at 30 mg daily was given to hyperthyroidism patients, and high-dose intravenous methylprednisolone was given to ophthalmopathy patients. The paper describes TCR Vbeta CDR3 sequencing of 140 or so peripheral blood samples, made up of 43 ophthalmopathy patients, roughly 80 hyperthyroidism patients and some 17 progressor patients.

Study-wide conclusions, independent of this receptor: Most expanded thyroid clonotypes (frequency above 0.001) were also detected in blood, suggesting blood repertoires may reflect thyroid immune responses. No statistical method was used to set the sample size in advance, and investigators knew the group allocation. A model built on a 13 V-J signature distinguished ophthalmopathy from stable hyperthyroidism, reaching about 88% sensitivity and about 81% specificity in cross-validation and 80%/75% in testing. During validation, the model predicted progression to ophthalmopathy a median of roughly six months ahead of onset, with almost 71% sensitivity and less than 85% specificity.

The TCR beta CDR3 regions were amplified from the RNA transcripts. For the first round of RT-PCR on the TCR CDR3, the HTBI primer set was used together with the Qiagen OneStep RT-PCR kit. The libraries were constructed in a second round of multiplex PCR and then size-selected and purified. Paired-end sequencing of the libraries was performed with 100 bp reads on an Illumina HiSeq2000. Concerning the study's data processing: Raw data were processed with SOAPnuke, discarding reads with adapters, uncalled bases, mean Phred below 15, or no exact constant-primer or identifier match. COPE v1.2.5 was used to merge the high-quality paired reads, and each unique nucleotide sequence was defined as a clonotype. Clonotypes were aligned to IMGT TRBV, TRBD and TRBJ reference segments using MiTCR v1.1. Only V-J combinations with frequency above 0.0001, covering 99.2% of repertoires, were analysed. A TCS score was defined as the ratio of F50 (clonal expansion) to E x V (chaos), with BLOSUM62-based TCRdist applied between CDR3 peptides within each V-J. Welch's t-statistics and random forest reduced around 550 V-J features to 13, which were used in a naive Bayes classifier (R e1071). The public reads were quality trimmed at Q25 with fastp and then assembled into clones with MiXCR by TCRdb, keeping productive beta chains. Identical CDR3 protein sequences are pooled into one entry, listed with their most common genes and DNA. TCRdb, not the original authors, processed these V and J calls. The sample table holds under 450,000 distinct CDR3 sequences, of which about 18% were seen once. In total, the top ten clones hold roughly 35% of the sample.

The source material was blood. The source of this sequence is a woman aged 30 to 39 with Graves' hyperthyroidism that later progressed to Graves' ophthalmopathy. The rearrangement joined TRBV28 to TRBJ2-4; possibly the D gene is TRBD1, per 5 matching bases. The CDR3 reads as follows: CASSLSGFRNIQYF. The DNA is as follows: TGTGCCAGCAGTTTATCAGGGTTCAGGAACATTCAGTACTTC.